Sequencing of this T cell receptor beta chain was carried out in a study of blood T cell repertoires in COVID-19. The overall study: The United States, Italy and Spain supplied acute and convalescent COVID-19 samples. T cells, B-cell-depleted T cells, or PBMCs provided the cDNA or gDNA that served as material.

Under the authors' procedure: For nucleated cells, counts were estimated from reference gene primer amplification. The assay was immunoSEQ multiplex PCR, and TCRdb's table has in-frame clones only and misses some. The D gene and trimming were derived from the DNA, and the V and J assignments and clone size from that table. This table has some 240,000 clones, around 84% appearing once. The CDR3 sequence is 14 residues long. Germline V lookup: CDR1 MNHEY, CDR2 SVGAGI. Unmatched junction bases numbered 8, after V lost 8 bases and J lost 5 bases. The sequencing sample was made of peripheral blood. The TCR sequence derives from a woman aged 40 to 50 who had recovered from COVID-19. V gene TRBV6-5 combines with J gene TRBJ2-2; TRBD1 aligns across 7 bases. CDR3 DNA sequence: TGTGCCAGCCGATTACAGGGGTGGACCGGGGAGCTGTTTTTT. It encodes CASRLQGWTGELFF.